A single sample gave rise to the 26 T cell receptor beta chains below, sequenced in a study of early T cells in non-severe SARS-CoV-2 infection. MiXCR, applied by TCRdb to the 5' RACE reads, yields one record per CDR3 protein. The data hold 42,000 or so distinct CDR3 sequences, with roughly 6% observed a single time. Sequenced material: whole blood, taken at baseline. These receptor sequences come from an adult who was a healthcare worker with PCR-confirmed SARS-CoV-2 infection or an uninfected control (not recorded which).

This clonotype was seen a few times. The rearrangement uses TRBV30 and TRBJ2-4; possible D gene TRBD2, 5 bases. The CDR3 is 12 amino acids. V was trimmed by 2 bases and J by 8 bases, leaving 10 bases between them. Germline assignment: CDR1 GTSNPN and CDR2 SVGIG (reference sequence). As DNA, the CDR3 is TGTGCCTGGAGTCAAGGGAGAGACATTCAGTACTTC. It yields the protein CAWSQGRDIQYF. The full variable domain, rest sourced from reference TRBV30 and TRBJ2-4, is SQTIHQWPATLVQPVGSPLSLECTVEGTSNPNLYWYRQAAGRGLQLLFYSVGIGQISSEVPQNLSASRPQDRQFILSSKKLLLSDSGFYLCAWSQGRDIQYFGAGTRLSVL.

The rearrangement uses TRBV7-2 and TRBJ2-1, with 11 bases identical to TRBD2. The CDR3 is 15 residues long. CDR1 is SGHTA and CDR2 is FQGNSA in the germline V gene. V trimming: 5 bases; J trimming: 5 bases; junction bases outside the gene matches: 5. The CDR3 coding sequence is TGTGCCAGCAGCAAGGGACTAGCGGAACACAATGAGCAGTTCTTC. Protein sequence: CASSKGLAEHNEQFF. Combining the CDR3 with reference TRBV7-2 and TRBJ2-1 gives the whole variable domain GAGVSQSPSNKVTEKGKDVELRCDPISGHTALYWYRQSLGQGLEFLIYFQGNSAPDKSGLPSDRFSAERTGGSVSTLTIQRTQQEDSAVYLCASSKGLAEHNEQFFGPGTRLTVL.

This clonotype was found many times. The chain combines TRBV6-5 with TRBJ2-1; 12 nucleotides line up with TRBD2. The ends lost 5 bases at V and 8 bases at J; junction bases unmatched: 10. This CDR3 has 16 amino acids. In germline, CDR1 is MNHEY, CDR2 SVGAGI. The CDR3 loop is CASSQPLAGGPHEQFF. The CDR3, as DNA: TGTGCCAGCAGTCAACCGCTAGCGGGGGGGCCCCATGAGCAGTTCTTC.

This clonotype was detected only a few times. The genes are TRBV10-1 and TRBJ2-7; D call uncertain. V lost 4 bases and J 5 bases, leaving 9 bases between the germline ends. CDR3 length: 12 amino acids. Germline V gives CDR1 WNHNN, CDR2 SYGVQD (reference sequence). The CDR3 here is CASSGSGDEQYF. The CDR3 DNA sequence: TGCGCCAGCAGTGGATCAGGCGACGAGCAGTACTTC.

This sequence joins TRBV6-5 and TRBJ1-4; tentative D call: TRBD1 (5 bases). Germline lookup yields CDR1 MNHEY and CDR2 SVGAGI. V lost 7 bases and J 4 bases, leaving 10 bases between the germline ends. This CDR3 has 13 residues. Written as DNA, the CDR3 is TGTGCCAGCAAGGGGCAGCTTAATGAAAAACTGTTTTTT. Its translation is CASKGQLNEKLFF.

This clonotype has ten or more counts. The chain uses TRBV9 and TRBJ2-6; D remains unclear. This CDR3 contains 14 residues. The V and J ends lost 6 bases and 0 bases respectively, with 7 bases between them. CDR1 is SGDLS and CDR2 is YYNGEE in the germline V gene. The CDR3 reads CASTDHSGANVLTF. Written as DNA, the CDR3 is TGTGCCAGCACTGATCACTCTGGGGCCAACGTCCTGACTTTC.

This clonotype was recorded only once. CDR3 nucleotides: TGTGCCAGCAGCCCATCGCTAGCGGGGGGGCATAGCGAGCAGTACTTC. Protein product: CASSPSLAGGHSEQYF. V is TRBV3-2 and J is TRBJ2-7; the table's D call, TRBD2, was not checked against the DNA. TRBV3-2 is flagged as a pseudogene. The CDR3 is 16 residues long.

This clonotype was recorded at least ten times. The V gene is TRBV5-5, the J gene TRBJ1-6; D call uncertain. Germline V gene sequence: CDR1 SGHKS, CDR2 YYEKEE (reference sequence). The V end was cut by 0 bases, the J end by 9 bases, with 13 bases between. This CDR3 region has 15 residues. CDR3 sequence reads: CASSLVFQRTSPLHF. CDR3 sequence (DNA): TGTGCCAGCAGCTTGGTATTTCAGAGAACTTCACCCCTCCACTTT.

This clonotype showed up many times. The V and J genes are TRBV6-2 or TRBV6-3 and TRBJ2-1; D uncertain. CDR3 size: 15 residues. The V end was cut by 0 bases, the J end by 0 bases, with 6 bases between. Germline V gene data show CDR1 as MNHEY and CDR2 as SVGEGT. In DNA, the CDR3 is TGTGCCAGCAGTTACTCGCTCGGCTCCTACAATGAGCAGTTCTTC. It translates to CASSYSLGSYNEQFF.

A few counts support this clonotype. The chain links TRBV30 to TRBJ2-1, with a weak D call TRBD2 (5 bases). The CDR3 extends over 15 amino acids. Per the germline V gene, CDR1 is GTSNPN and CDR2 is SVGIG (reference sequence). Trimming took 2 bases from V and 0 from J, leaving 11 bases between them. This chain's CDR3 is CAWSTSGSSYNEQFF. CDR3 nucleotides: TGTGCCTGGAGTACCAGCGGCAGCTCCTACAATGAGCAGTTCTTC. The variable domain in full, with the rest retrieved from reference TRBV30 and TRBJ2-1, is SQTIHQWPATLVQPVGSPLSLECTVEGTSNPNLYWYRQAAGRGLQLLFYSVGIGQISSEVPQNLSASRPQDRQFILSSKKLLLSDSGFYLCAWSTSGSSYNEQFFGPGTRLTVL.

Comment on this clonotype: A much larger clone is a single base away; this may be a read error. The CDR3 nucleotides read TGTGCCAGCAGTTCGCCCGGACAGGTCGTTTCATCCCTCCACTTT. It encodes CASSSPGQVVSSLHF. The chain is built from TRBV28 and TRBJ1-6; 7 positions agree with TRBD1. The CDR3 is 15 residues long. Germline loops: CDR1 MDHEN, CDR2 SYDVKM.

The table lists this clonotype with many counts. The gene calls are TRBV12-2 and TRBJ2-7; no check of the table's D call, TRBD2, against the DNA was made. TRBV12-2 corresponds to a pseudogene. The CDR3 totals 15 residues. This chain's CDR3 is CASRSCGALSYEQYF. CDR3 nucleotide sequence: TGTGCAAGTCGCTCCTGCGGGGCCCTATCCTACGAGCAGTACTTC.

The J gene is TRBJ1-5, the V gene TRBV28, with D unclear. Germline V lookup: CDR1 MDHEN, CDR2 SYDVKM. The CDR3 has 15 amino acids. The ends were cut back, 5 bases at V and 0 bases at J, with 11 bases in the middle. The CDR3 loop is CASSPRTDSNQPQHF. CDR3 coding DNA: TGTGCCAGCAGTCCCCGGACGGATAGCAATCAGCCCCAGCATTTT.

This clonotype was detected a few times. The J gene is TRBJ2-2, the V gene TRBV7-8, with 12 bases identical to TRBD2. Germline V lookup: CDR1 SGHVS, CDR2 FQNEAQ. This CDR3 is built from 16 residues. J lost 6 bases, V lost 1 base, and 3 bases had no gene match. CDR3 protein: CASSLVLAGGPGELFF. The DNA for the CDR3 is TGTGCCAGCAGCTTAGTACTAGCGGGGGGACCCGGGGAGCTGTTTTTT. Looking up the rest from reference TRBV7-8 and TRBJ2-2 gives the full variable domain: GAGVSQSPRYKVAKRGQDVALRCDPISGHVSLFWYQQALGQGPEFLTYFQNEAQLDKSGLPSDRFFAERPEGSVSTLKIQRTQQEDSAVYLCASSLVLAGGPGELFFGEGSRLTVL.

CDR3 protein: CASTIRTGGAGYGYTF. The CDR3 DNA reads as TGTGCCAGCACTATCAGGACAGGGGGCGCTGGCTATGGCTACACCTTC. The rearrangement uses TRBV2 and TRBJ1-2; the match to TRBD1 covers 11 bases. The length of the CDR3 is 16 residues. Germline V lookup: CDR1 SNHLY, CDR2 FYNNEI. After removal of 7 bases from V and 4 bases from J, the junction contained 11 bases not matched to a gene.

The chain couples TRBV6-6 to TRBJ2-1; D is ambiguous. Germline CDR1 is MNHNY and CDR2 is SVGAGI (reference sequence). The V gene lost 4 bases and the J gene lost 5 bases, with 9 bases spanning the gap. The CDR3 has 13 amino acids. The CDR3 here is CASSSPLDNEQFF. In DNA form, the CDR3 reads TGTGCCAGCAGTTCCCCGCTGGACAATGAGCAGTTCTTC.

The genes are TRBV10-3 and TRBJ2-7; D call uncertain. This CDR3 comprises 11 residues. V lost 2 bases, J lost 4 bases, and 3 bases lay in between. CDR1 is ENHRY and CDR2 is SYGVKD in the germline V gene. CDR3 DNA: TGTGCCATCAGTGAGGGGTACGAGCAGTACTTC. It is translated as CAISEGYEQYF.

In its sample, this clonotype was seen many times. The chain joins TRBV10-2 to TRBJ1-4; D uncertain. CDR1 is WSHSY and CDR2 is SAAADI in the germline V gene. CDR3 length: 14 residues. The V end was cut by 1 base, the J end by 5 bases, with 8 bases between. CDR3 in amino acids: CASSEFGRNEKLFF. For the CDR3, the DNA is TGCGCCAGCAGTGAGTTTGGAAGAAATGAAAAACTGTTTTTT.

This clonotype was counted between two and nine times. The chain couples TRBV5-6 to TRBJ2-1, with D maybe TRBD1 (5 bases). The CDR3 spans 14 residues. V shed 1 base and J shed 2 bases, with 7 bases lying between them. Germline V gene lookup returns CDR1 SGHDT and CDR2 YYEEEE. This CDR3 reads CASSLLQAYNEQFF. CDR3 bases: TGTGCCAGCAGCTTGCTACAGGCCTACAATGAGCAGTTCTTC. The variable domain in full, completed from reference TRBV5-6 and TRBJ2-1, reads DAGVTQSPTHLIKTRGQQVTLRCSPKSGHDTVSWYQQALGQGPQFIFQYYEEEERQRGNFPDRFSGHQFPNYSSELNVNALLLGDSALYLCASSLLQAYNEQFFGPGTRLTVL.

This clonotype was observed at least ten times. The chain links TRBV9 to TRBJ2-1; TRBD2 matches 12 bases. CDR1 is SGDLS and CDR2 is YYNGEE in the germline V gene. With 4 bases clipped from V and 6 bases from J, the junction kept 8 bases outside the gene matches. The CDR3 loop spans 16 amino acids. The chain's CDR3 is CASSPLAGGPVNEQFF. The DNA of the CDR3 is TGTGCCAGCAGCCCGCTAGCGGGGGGGCCGGTCAATGAGCAGTTCTTC.

This clonotype has a count of ten or more. This sequence joins TRBV7-2 and TRBJ1-3; D might be TRBD1 (6 bases). Trimming took 2 bases from V and 1 from J, leaving 9 bases between them. The CDR3 is 15 residues long. Per germline, CDR1 SGHTA and CDR2 FQGNSA. DNA of the CDR3: TGTGCCAGCAGCTTACAGGGGAGGTCTGGAAACACCATATATTTT. Residues: CASSLQGRSGNTIYF.

This clonotype was recorded at least ten times. The rearrangement joins TRBV14 to TRBJ2-1; D may be TRBD2 (6 bases). Per the germline V gene, CDR1 is SGHDN and CDR2 is FVKESK. The V gene lost 4 bases and the J gene lost 4 bases, with 17 bases spanning the gap. The CDR3 loop spans 16 amino acids. Written as DNA, the CDR3 is TGTGCCAGCAGCCGTCCCGGGGCGGGGCGTTACAATGAGCAGTTCTTC. The encoded protein is CASSRPGAGRYNEQFF.

The V and J genes are TRBV29-1 and TRBJ2-1; TRBD1 is a possible D gene (6 bases). Germline-derived CDR1 and CDR2 are SQVTM and ANQGSEA. The CDR3 contains 12 residues. The V and J ends lost 1 base and 9 bases respectively, with 10 bases between them. Here the CDR3 reads CSVEGDTREQFF. In DNA form, the CDR3 reads TGCAGCGTTGAAGGGGACACGCGTGAGCAGTTCTTC.

At least ten counts were recorded for this clonotype. The rearrangement uses TRBV3-1 and TRBJ1-1; D remains unclear. From germline, CDR1 is LGHDT and CDR2 YNNKEL (reference sequence). V was trimmed by 1 base and J by 2 bases, leaving 11 bases between them. This CDR3 has 15 amino acids. DNA for the CDR3: TGTGCCAGCAGCCAAGGTTTCGCCGCTAACACTGAAGCTTTCTTT. This translates into CASSQGFAANTEAFF. Full variable domain (rest looked up from reference TRBV3-1 and TRBJ1-1): DTAVSQTPKYLVTQMGNDKSIKCEQNLGHDTMYWYKQDSKKFLKIMFSYNNKELIINETVPNRFSPKSPDKAHLNLHINSLELGDSAVYFCASSQGFAANTEAFFGQGTRLTVV.

This clonotype has ten or more counts. V and J are TRBV14 and TRBJ1-2; D might be TRBD1 (6 bases). The V gene's germline CDR1 is SGHDN and CDR2 FVKESK. CDR3 length: 15 residues. V was pared by 4 bases and J by 6 bases, with 18 bases between. The DNA of the CDR3 is TGTGCCAGCAGCCCCGTTCATCGACAGGTTCATGGCTACACCTTC. It specifies CASSPVHRQVHGYTF.

A few counts support this clonotype. V and J are TRBV7-2 and TRBJ1-1; 10 bases agree with TRBD1. Germline V gene sequence: CDR1 SGHTA, CDR2 FQGNSA. The CDR3 runs 14 residues. V was clipped by 4 bases and J by 4 bases; unmatched bases: 3. The CDR3 loop reads CASSSGTGVTEAFF. The DNA for the CDR3 is TGTGCCAGCAGCTCCGGGACAGGGGTCACTGAAGCTTTCTTT.